What follows is one T cell receptor (beta chain) and its context. What it binds is unknown. This CDR3 contains 15 residues. Trimming took off 0 bases at V and 4 bases at J, with 13 bases between the two ends. Germline CDR1 LGHNA, CDR2 YNFKEQ. Profiling relied on immunoSEQ multiplex PCR, and the TCRdb table lists in-frame clones only, not all of them. The sample has a few hundred thousand clones; about 92% are singletons. The data belong to a study of Ad26.COV2.S vaccination and SARS-CoV-2 variants. Looking at the study overall: The authors gave Ad26.COV2.S intramuscularly, either once or twice 56 days apart. Study conclusions and caveats: Placebo recipients showed lower spike-specific TCR breadth than vaccinees.

Treatment noted: around 19 received Ad26.COV2.S at low or high dose, single or two shots; 5 received placebo; per-sample allocation not given. At day 63 after the first vaccine or placebo injection, samples were drawn. Aged 18-55 years, donor was enrolled in Boston in 2020. SARS-CoV-2 spike from the Wuhan strain was encoded by the vaccine, an Ad26 vector. The J gene is TRBJ2-7, the V gene TRBV4-2, with TRBD2 as a possible D gene (5 bases). The specimen was peripheral blood, collected in a trial of Ad26.COV2.S vaccine versus placebo. The receptor comes from a person between 18 and 65 years old who received the Ad26.COV2.S COVID-19 vaccine or a placebo. CDR3 sequence (DNA): TGTGCCAGCAGCCAAGATTGGAGAGGGTGGTACGAGCAGTACTTC. Its translation is CASSQDWRGWYEQYF.